This TCR beta chain was sequenced during a study of blood T cell repertoires in COVID-19. Participants were aged about 18 to 89 years from approximately 25 US areas. Recovered status in Cohort 3 required two negative PCRs, clearance, or symptom resolution. With 3 bases removed from V and 5 bases from J, the gap between germline ends came to 5 bases. Germline V lookup: CDR1 LNHDA, CDR2 SQIVND (reference sequence). This CDR3 comprises 12 residues. Profiling relied on immunoSEQ multiplex PCR, and the TCRdb table lists in-frame clones only, not all of them. The sample includes 240,000 or so clones, around 89% of them seen just once. This clone appeared once.

The sequenced sample was PBMCs or T cells enriched from blood (not recorded which). This clonotype was sampled from a man aged 40-50 years who had recovered from COVID-19. V usage is TRBV19 and J usage is TRBJ1-5, with no clear D. The CDR3 DNA follows: TGTGCCAGTAGTATTCGGGATCAGCCCCAGCATTTT. It codes for CASSIRDQPQHF.